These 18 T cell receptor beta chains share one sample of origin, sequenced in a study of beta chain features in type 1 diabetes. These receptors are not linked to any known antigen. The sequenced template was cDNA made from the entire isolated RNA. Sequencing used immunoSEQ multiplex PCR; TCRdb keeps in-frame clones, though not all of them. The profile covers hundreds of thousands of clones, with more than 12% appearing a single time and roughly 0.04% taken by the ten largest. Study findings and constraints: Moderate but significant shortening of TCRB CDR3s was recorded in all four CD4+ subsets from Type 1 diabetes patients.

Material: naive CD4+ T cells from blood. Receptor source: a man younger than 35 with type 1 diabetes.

CDR3 protein: CASSLAGGNGETQYF. As DNA, the CDR3 is TGCGCCAGCAGCTTGGCCGGAGGGAATGGGGAGACCCAGTACTTC. This chain connects TRBV5-1 to TRBJ2-5; D possibly corresponds to TRBD2 (6 bases). The V end was cut by 0 bases, the J end by 5 bases, with 14 bases between. Germline V lookup: CDR1 SGHRS, CDR2 YFSETQ. The CDR3 totals 15 residues.

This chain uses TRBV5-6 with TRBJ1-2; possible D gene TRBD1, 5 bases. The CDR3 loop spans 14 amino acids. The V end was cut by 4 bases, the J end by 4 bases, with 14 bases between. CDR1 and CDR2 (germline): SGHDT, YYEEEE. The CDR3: CASSPLGRVYGYTF. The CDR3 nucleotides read TGTGCCAGCAGCCCTCTGGGGCGCGTCTATGGCTACACCTTC.

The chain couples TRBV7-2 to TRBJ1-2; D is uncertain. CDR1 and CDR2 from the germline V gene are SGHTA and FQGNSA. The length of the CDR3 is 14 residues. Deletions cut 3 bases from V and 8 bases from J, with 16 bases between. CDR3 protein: CASSFRAAGEGYTF. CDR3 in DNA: TGTGCCAGCAGCTTTCGGGCGGCTGGCGAGGGCTACACCTTC.

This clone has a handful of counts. CDR3 DNA: TGTGCCAGCAGCCCCGGGGTTCGCACAGATACGCAGTATTTT. This codes for CASSPGVRTDTQYF. The chain recombines TRBV7-9 with TRBJ2-3, with a weak D call TRBD2 (5 bases). The CDR3 spans 14 residues. V lost 5 bases to trimming and J lost 1 base, with 10 bases between them. The germline gives CDR1 SEHNR, CDR2 FQNEAQ (reference sequence).

Here the CDR3 reads CASSLRPAAQPQHF. The CDR3 nucleotides read TGTGCCAGCAGCCTCCGACCCGCCGCTCAGCCCCAGCATTTT. The rearrangement uses TRBV9 and TRBJ1-5; D gene uncertain. The CDR3 loop spans 14 amino acids. In germline, CDR1 is SGDLS, CDR2 YYNGEE. V lost 4 bases to trimming and J lost 6 bases, with 14 bases between them.

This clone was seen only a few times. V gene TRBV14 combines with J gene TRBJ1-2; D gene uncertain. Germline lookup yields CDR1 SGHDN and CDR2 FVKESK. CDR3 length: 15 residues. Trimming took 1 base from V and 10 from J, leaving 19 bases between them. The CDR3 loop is CASSQGTSLTADYTF. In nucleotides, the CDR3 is TGTGCCAGCAGCCAAGGGACGAGCTTAACCGCGGACTACACCTTC.

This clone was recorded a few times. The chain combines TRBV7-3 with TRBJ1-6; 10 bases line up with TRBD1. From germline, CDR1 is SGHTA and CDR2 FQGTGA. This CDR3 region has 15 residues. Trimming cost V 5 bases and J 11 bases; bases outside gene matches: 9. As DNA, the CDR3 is TGTGCCAGCAGCCTCCGGGACAGGGGTATGGCACCCCTCCACTTT. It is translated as CASSLRDRGMAPLHF.

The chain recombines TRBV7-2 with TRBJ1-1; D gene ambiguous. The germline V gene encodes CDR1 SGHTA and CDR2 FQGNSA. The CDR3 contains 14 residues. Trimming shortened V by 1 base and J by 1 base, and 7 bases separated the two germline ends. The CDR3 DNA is TGTGCCAGCAGCTTAGGGAATACGAACACTGAAGCTTTCTTT. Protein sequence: CASSLGNTNTEAFF.

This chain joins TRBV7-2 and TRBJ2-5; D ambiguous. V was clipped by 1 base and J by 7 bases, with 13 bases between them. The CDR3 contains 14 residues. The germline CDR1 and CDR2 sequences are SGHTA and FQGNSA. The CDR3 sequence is CASSLVSVRGTQYF. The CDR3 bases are TGTGCCAGCAGCTTAGTATCTGTCCGCGGGACCCAGTACTTC.

Here the CDR3 reads CASRLTSAENIQYF. CDR3 nucleotides: TGCGCCAGCCGTCTAACTAGCGCCGAAAACATTCAGTACTTC. The chain has TRBV4-1 and TRBJ2-4, with TRBD2 identical over 7 bases. This CDR3 has 14 amino acids. Germline CDR1 MGHRA, CDR2 YSYEKL. V gave up 8 bases and J gave up 5 bases; unmatched junction bases: 9.

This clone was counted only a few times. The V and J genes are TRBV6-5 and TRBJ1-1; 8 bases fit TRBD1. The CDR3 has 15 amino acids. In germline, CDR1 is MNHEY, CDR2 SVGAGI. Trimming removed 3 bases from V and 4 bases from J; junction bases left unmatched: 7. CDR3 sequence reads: CASSYTTGVGTEAFF. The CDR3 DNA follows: TGTGCCAGCAGTTATACGACAGGGGTTGGCACTGAAGCTTTCTTT.

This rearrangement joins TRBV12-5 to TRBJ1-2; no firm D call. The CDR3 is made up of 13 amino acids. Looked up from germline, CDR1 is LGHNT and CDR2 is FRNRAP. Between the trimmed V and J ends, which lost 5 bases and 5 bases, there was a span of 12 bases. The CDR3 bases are TGTGCTAGTGGTCCGGATTTAGGGTATGGCTACACCTTC. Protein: CASGPDLGYGYTF.

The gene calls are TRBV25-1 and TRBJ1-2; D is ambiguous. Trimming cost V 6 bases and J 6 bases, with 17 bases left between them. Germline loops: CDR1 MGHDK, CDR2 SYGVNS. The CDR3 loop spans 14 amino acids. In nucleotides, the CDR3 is TGTGCCAGCAGCGAGAACGGTCCGCGTCATGGCTACACCTTC. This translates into CASSENGPRHGYTF.

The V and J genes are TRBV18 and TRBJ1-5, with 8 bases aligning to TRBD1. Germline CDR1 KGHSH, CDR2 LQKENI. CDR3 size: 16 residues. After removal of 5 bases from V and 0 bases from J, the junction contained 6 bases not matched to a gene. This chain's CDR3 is CASSADRGISNQPQHF. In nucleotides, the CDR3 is TGTGCCAGCTCAGCCGACAGGGGAATTAGCAATCAGCCCCAGCATTTT. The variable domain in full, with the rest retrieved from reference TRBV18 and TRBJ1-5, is NAGVMQNPRHLVRRRGQEARLRCSPMKGHSHVYWYRQLPEEGLKFMVYLQKENIIDESGMPKERFSAEFPKEGPSILRIQQVVRGDSAAYFCASSADRGISNQPQHFGDGTRLSIL.

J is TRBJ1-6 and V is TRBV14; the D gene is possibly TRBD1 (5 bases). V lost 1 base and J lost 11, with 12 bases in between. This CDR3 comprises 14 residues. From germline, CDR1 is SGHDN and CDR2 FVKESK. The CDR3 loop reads CASSQVPGGAPLHF. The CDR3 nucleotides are TGTGCCAGCAGCCAAGTTCCCGGGGGAGCACCCCTCCACTTT.

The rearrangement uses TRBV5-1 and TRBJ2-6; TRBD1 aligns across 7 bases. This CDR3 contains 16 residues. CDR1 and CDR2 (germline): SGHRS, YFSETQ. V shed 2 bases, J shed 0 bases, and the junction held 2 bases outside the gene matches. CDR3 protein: CASSFDRASGANVLTF. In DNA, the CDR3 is TGCGCCAGCAGCTTCGACAGGGCCTCTGGGGCCAACGTCCTGACTTTC.

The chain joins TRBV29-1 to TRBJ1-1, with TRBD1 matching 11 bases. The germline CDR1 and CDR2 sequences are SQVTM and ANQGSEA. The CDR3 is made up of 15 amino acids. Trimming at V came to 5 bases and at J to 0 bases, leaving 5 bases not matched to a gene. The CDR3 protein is CSVTRTGGMNTEAFF. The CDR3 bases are TGCAGCGTTACTAGGACAGGGGGCATGAACACTGAAGCTTTCTTT.

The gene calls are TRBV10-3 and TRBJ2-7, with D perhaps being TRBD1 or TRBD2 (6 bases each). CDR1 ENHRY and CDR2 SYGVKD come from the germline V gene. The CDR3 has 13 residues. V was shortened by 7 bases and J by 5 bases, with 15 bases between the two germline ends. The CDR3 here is CAITRRAGDEQYF. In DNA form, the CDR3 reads TGTGCCATCACTCGGAGGGCAGGGGACGAGCAGTACTTC.